The 31 T cell receptor beta chains in this list originate from one sample, sequenced in a study of beta chain features in type 1 diabetes listed by TCRdb under 2018. General findings and caveats noted by the study authors: In all four CD4+ subsets, TCRB CDR3 length was moderately but significantly shorter in type 1 diabetes patients.

Their antigens are not known. Libraries came from the immunoSEQ multiplex PCR assay. The High Capacity cDNA Reverse Transcription Kit was used to reverse transcribe all of the isolated RNA, meaning that expressed TCRB transcripts were what got sequenced. Held by TCRdb, this immuneACCESS table contains in-frame sequences only and omits some clones. Under half of the omission traces to an unresolved V gene where checked; the cause of the rest is unknown. For this sample there are under 300,000 clones; roughly 20% appear just once. Approximately 0.029% of the sample lies in the top ten. Sequenced: naive CD4+ T cells from blood. The cell subset or site label for this specimen denotes: true naive CD4+ T cells. These receptors originate from a woman between 40 and 55 years old with type 1 diabetes.

This chain links TRBV15 with TRBJ1-2; D may be TRBD1 (6 bases). This CDR3 comprises 17 residues. Germline CDR1 is LNHNV and CDR2 is YYDKDF (reference sequence). Trimming shortened V by 2 bases and J by 6 bases, and 22 bases separated the two germline ends. The CDR3 DNA reads TGTGCCACCAGCAGACCCCGATCCCAGGGGAGTTACCATGGCTACACCTTC. It encodes CATSRPRSQGSYHGYTF. Together with reference TRBV15 and TRBJ1-2, the CDR3 gives the full variable domain: DAMVIQNPRYQVTQFGKPVTLSCSQTLNHNVMYWYQQKSSQAPKLLFHYYDKDFNNEADTPDNFQSRRPNTSFCFLDIRSPGLGDTAMYLCATSRPRSQGSYHGYTFGSGTRLTVV.

The rearrangement joins TRBV7-3 to TRBJ2-3; D is uncertain. The germline V gene has CDR1 SGHTA and CDR2 FQGTGA. V was shortened by 4 bases and J by 2 bases, with 13 bases between the two germline ends. The CDR3 sequence is 15 residues long. The DNA for the CDR3 is TGTGCCAGCAGCTCCCTCCCCCAGGCCACAGATACGCAGTATTTT. This sequence encodes CASSSLPQATDTQYF.

This clone turned up a few times. The rearrangement links TRBV5-4 to TRBJ1-2; weak D call: TRBD1 (6 bases). The CDR3 has 14 amino acids. The ends were cut back, 4 bases at V and 2 bases at J, with 12 bases in the middle. Germline assignment: CDR1 SGHNT and CDR2 YYREEE (reference sequence). This CDR3 reads CASSRTAENYGYTF. Written as DNA, the CDR3 is TGTGCCAGCAGCCGGACAGCGGAGAACTATGGCTACACCTTC.

J is TRBJ1-5 and V is TRBV25-1; possible D gene TRBD1, 6 bases. Germline V CDR1 and CDR2: MGHDK, SYGVNS. V was cut by 1 base and J by 5 bases, with 9 bases left in between. The CDR3 is 14 amino acids. This CDR3 is CASSEWAGDQPQHF. The CDR3 DNA reads as TGTGCCAGCAGTGAATGGGCAGGGGATCAGCCCCAGCATTTT.

The J gene is TRBJ2-3, the V gene TRBV30; perhaps TRBD2 as D (6 bases). The germline CDR1 and CDR2 sequences are GTSNPN and SVGIG (reference sequence). Trimming removed 2 bases at V and 1 base at J, with 13 bases between. CDR3 length equals 15 residues. CDR3 sequence: CAWSILAPGTDTQYF. The CDR3 bases are TGTGCCTGGAGTATCCTAGCGCCCGGCACAGATACGCAGTATTTT.

The chain couples TRBV19 to TRBJ2-2, with 8 bases that match TRBD2. V was pared by 9 bases and J by 6 bases, with 6 bases of the junction left unmatched. This CDR3 contains 13 residues. Germline values: CDR1 LNHDA, CDR2 SQIVND (reference sequence). The CDR3 region has the DNA TGTGCCAGCCGTGTACTAGCGGCCGGGGAGCTGTTTTTT. It translates to CASRVLAAGELFF.

The chain employs TRBV4-3 and TRBJ2-6; no definite D call. V lost 6 bases and J lost 0, with 6 bases in between. This CDR3 spans 14 amino acids. The germline CDR1 and CDR2 sequences are LGHNA and YSLEER. The CDR3 DNA sequence: TGCGCCAGCAGTAGTATCTCTGGGGCCAACGTCCTGACTTTC. Amino acids: CASSSISGANVLTF.

This clone was counted between two and nine times. CDR3 sequence: CSARRETQYF. The CDR3 DNA reads TGCAGTGCTAGGAGGGAGACCCAGTACTTC. V usage is TRBV20-1 and J usage is TRBJ2-5; no clear D. CDR3 size: 10 residues. Germline CDR1 is DFQATT and CDR2 is SNEGSKA (reference sequence). Trimming stripped 3 bases from V and 5 bases from J, with 4 bases between.

The chain has TRBV27 and TRBJ1-1, with 8 bases aligning to TRBD1. The CDR3 has 13 amino acids. J lost 4 bases, V lost 6 bases, and 4 bases had no gene match. The germline CDR1 and CDR2 sequences are MNHEY and SMNVEV (reference sequence). The CDR3 here is CASRPTGATEAFF. The CDR3 DNA follows: TGTGCCAGCAGACCGACAGGGGCCACTGAAGCTTTCTTT.

This clone came up a few times. The chain links TRBV5-1 to TRBJ1-1; D unclear. The ends were cut back, 0 bases at V and 2 bases at J, with 8 bases in the middle. Germline lookup yields CDR1 SGHRS and CDR2 YFSETQ. CDR3 length: 14 amino acids. The CDR3 loop reads CASSLGADNTEAFF. CDR3 nucleotide sequence: TGCGCCAGCAGCTTGGGTGCAGATAACACTGAAGCTTTCTTT.

This clone was seen only a few times. Written as DNA, the CDR3 is TGCAGCGTGGAACTGACTAGCGGGGACCAAGAGACCCAGTACTTC. It translates to CSVELTSGDQETQYF. V usage is TRBV29-1 and J usage is TRBJ2-5; 11 bases map to TRBD2. J gave up 0 bases and V 6 bases, and 6 bases lay outside the gene matches. The CDR3 has 15 residues. The germline V gene has CDR1 SQVTM and CDR2 ANQGSEA.

This clone turned up a few times. The CDR3 coding sequence is TGTGCCAGCACCGTGGACAGGGGGCAGTATGGCTACACCTTC. Translated: CASTVDRGQYGYTF. The chain has TRBV5-4 and TRBJ1-2; TRBD1 matches 11 bases. The ends lost 6 bases at V and 5 bases at J; junction bases unmatched: 6. CDR1 is SGHNT, CDR2 YYREEE, per germline (reference sequence). The CDR3 is made up of 14 amino acids.

This clone was observed a few times. The chain is built from TRBV19 and TRBJ1-1; D gene ambiguous. The length of the CDR3 is 16 residues. V lost 6 bases and J lost 7, with 24 bases in between. CDR1 and CDR2 from the germline V gene are LNHDA and SQIVND (reference sequence). The CDR3 is CASRSPVRLGPHEAFF. The CDR3 DNA sequence: TGTGCCAGTAGATCTCCCGTCCGATTGGGCCCGCATGAAGCTTTCTTT. Supplemented by reference TRBV19 and TRBJ1-1, the full variable domain reads DGGITQSPKYLFRKEGQNVTLSCEQNLNHDAMYWYRQDPGQGLRLIYYSQIVNDFQKGDIAEGYSVSREKKESFPLTVTSAQKNPTAFYLCASRSPVRLGPHEAFFGQGTRLTVV.

V usage is TRBV7-2 and J usage is TRBJ2-4; 8 nucleotides match TRBD1. The CDR3 loop spans 15 amino acids. Looked up from germline, CDR1 is SGHTA and CDR2 is FQGNSA. The V gene end was trimmed by 1 base and the J gene end by 1 base; junction bases not matched to a gene: 0. For the CDR3, the DNA is TGTGCCAGCAGCTTAGGGGACAGGGCCAAAAACATTCAGTACTTC. Translation gives CASSLGDRAKNIQYF.

The J gene is TRBJ2-7, the V gene TRBV29-1; 7 bases map to TRBD1. The trim removed 4 bases at V and 7 bases at J, leaving 7 bases unmatched. Germline values: CDR1 SQVTM, CDR2 ANQGSEA. This CDR3 region has 12 residues. The DNA for the CDR3 is TGCAGCGTTGGACAGGGTTTGGGGGAGCAGTACTTC. This sequence encodes CSVGQGLGEQYF.

This clone turned up a few times. The rearrangement uses TRBV29-1 and TRBJ1-1; D is unresolved. The germline V gene has CDR1 SQVTM and CDR2 ANQGSEA. V shed 2 bases and J shed 8 bases, with 18 bases lying between them. The CDR3 is 14 residues long. CDR3 region: CSVESRLRQKEAFF. The CDR3 DNA is TGCAGCGTTGAAAGTCGGTTGAGGCAGAAGGAAGCTTTCTTT.

V is TRBV21-1 and J is TRBJ2-5; the D call TRBD1 from the table was never checked on the DNA. TRBV21-1 is flagged as a pseudogene. The CDR3 runs to 17 residues. The CDR3 loop reads CASSKTAFGTHQETQYF. The CDR3 nucleotides are TGTGCCAGCAGCAAAACCGCGTTCGGGACACATCAAGAGACCCAGTACTTC.

The chain has TRBV23-1 and TRBJ1-2, with D unclear. TRBV23-1 is sorted into the ORF group, with uncertain function. Trimming stripped 0 bases from V and 12 bases from J, with 5 bases between. This CDR3 has 10 amino acids. The CDR3 coding sequence is TGCGCCAGCAGTCAATCCCCAAACACCTTC. Its translation: CASSQSPNTF.

V is TRBV5-6 and J is TRBJ2-3; 9 bases match TRBD1. The V gene end was trimmed by 5 bases and the J gene end by 3 bases; junction bases not matched to a gene: 7. Germline-derived CDR1 and CDR2 are SGHDT and YYEEEE. This CDR3 is 15 amino acids long. The CDR3, as DNA: TGTGCCAGCAGTCCCGGGACAGGGTCGACAGATACGCAGTATTTT. Protein sequence: CASSPGTGSTDTQYF.

This chain links TRBV18 with TRBJ1-2, with 7 bases aligning to TRBD1. Germline V gives CDR1 KGHSH, CDR2 LQKENI. Trimming cost V 6 bases and J 8 bases; bases outside gene matches: 12. This CDR3 comprises 14 residues. The chain's CDR3 is CASSYGQAARGYTF. CDR3 nucleotides: TGTGCCAGCTCTTATGGACAGGCAGCGCGCGGCTACACCTTC.

This clone was observed a handful of times. The rearrangement uses TRBV20-1 and TRBJ1-2; a weak D match, TRBD1 (5 bases). Trimming stripped 6 bases from V and 5 bases from J, with 10 bases between. This CDR3 has 11 amino acids. Germline V CDR1 and CDR2: DFQATT, SNEGSKA (reference sequence). CDR3 coding DNA: TGCAGTGCAAGCGCAGGGTATGGCTACACCTTC. It codes for CSASAGYGYTF.

This clone showed up just a few times. V and J are TRBV28 and TRBJ1-2; maybe TRBD1 (6 bases). CDR1 is MDHEN and CDR2 is SYDVKM in the germline V gene. V was cut by 2 bases and J by 7 bases, with 11 bases left in between. The CDR3 loop spans 13 amino acids. CDR3 loop: CASSLGTIAGYTF. For the CDR3, the DNA is TGTGCCAGCAGTTTAGGGACAATCGCTGGCTACACCTTC.

This clone showed up just a few times. V and J are TRBV4-3 and TRBJ2-3; 14 bases map to TRBD2. The CDR3 length is 14 residues. Per germline, CDR1 LGHNA and CDR2 YSLEER. CDR3 sequence: CASGLAGGPDTQYF. Here the CDR3 DNA reads TGCGCTTCAGGACTAGCGGGGGGTCCAGATACGCAGTATTTT.

J is TRBJ2-1 and V is TRBV5-6; D possibly corresponds to TRBD1 (6 bases). Per germline, CDR1 SGHDT and CDR2 YYEEEE. This CDR3 has 12 amino acids. The V end was cut by 0 bases, the J end by 8 bases, with 6 bases between. In nucleotides, the CDR3 is TGTGCCAGCAGCTTGGCAGGGGATGAGCAGTTCTTC. It is translated as CASSLAGDEQFF.

This clone was detected a few times. The V gene is TRBV28, the J gene TRBJ2-7, with 8 nucleotides matching TRBD1. Unmatched junction bases numbered 5, after V lost 5 bases and J lost 2 bases. The germline V gene has CDR1 MDHEN and CDR2 SYDVKM. The length of the CDR3 is 14 residues. The CDR3 bases are TGTGCCAGCAGTGAGGGGACAGGACCCTACGAGCAGTACTTC. The encoded protein is CASSEGTGPYEQYF.

Points on this clone: Other DNA sequences of this sample code for an identical CDR3. The V and J genes are TRBV29-1 and TRBJ2-3; possibly TRBD2 for D (5 bases). This CDR3 has 13 amino acids. Trimming shortened V by 7 bases and J by 3 bases, and 14 bases separated the two germline ends. CDR1 and CDR2 (germline): SQVTM, ANQGSEA. The CDR3 sequence is CSADRGQTDTQYF. In nucleotides, the CDR3 is TGCAGCGCCGATCGCGGGCAGACAGATACGCAGTATTTT.

As DNA, the CDR3 is TGTGCCAGCTCCCGAGGCCTTCCTCGAGGCGAGCAGTACTTC. This gives the protein CASSRGLPRGEQYF. The rearrangement uses TRBV18 and TRBJ2-7; the D is unclear. V was clipped by 6 bases and J by 6 bases, with 18 bases between them. The germline gives CDR1 KGHSH, CDR2 LQKENI. The CDR3 is 14 residues long. The whole variable domain, filled in from reference TRBV18 and TRBJ2-7, reads NAGVMQNPRHLVRRRGQEARLRCSPMKGHSHVYWYRQLPEEGLKFMVYLQKENIIDESGMPKERFSAEFPKEGPSILRIQQVVRGDSAAYFCASSRGLPRGEQYFGPGTRLTVT.

The V and J genes are TRBV5-1 and TRBJ2-7; TRBD1 matches 8 bases. The CDR3 totals 14 residues. The germline gives CDR1 SGHRS, CDR2 YFSETQ. Losses at the gene ends were 4 bases for V and 3 bases for J; bases not matched to a gene: 6. This CDR3 is CASSVLGQGYEQYF. The CDR3 coding sequence is TGCGCCAGCAGCGTCTTAGGACAGGGCTACGAGCAGTACTTC.

The gene calls are TRBV19 and TRBJ1-5, with D possibly being TRBD1 (5 bases). This CDR3 comprises 16 residues. Per germline, CDR1 LNHDA and CDR2 SQIVND (reference sequence). The V and J ends lost 4 bases and 1 base respectively, with 14 bases between them. CDR3 region: CASSTLSRGSNQPQHF. The CDR3 region has the DNA TGTGCCAGTAGTACCCTTTCCCGGGGGAGCAATCAGCCCCAGCATTTT.

The CDR3 DNA sequence: TGTGCCACCAGCAGAGATTGGAGGGAAGAGGGGAACACTGAAGCTTTCTTT. Translating it yields CATSRDWREEGNTEAFF. The gene calls are TRBV15 and TRBJ1-1; D remains unclear. This CDR3 region has 17 residues. Germline values: CDR1 LNHNV, CDR2 YYDKDF (reference sequence). V was pared by 0 bases and J by 1 base, with 15 bases between.

The chain is built from TRBV5-1 and TRBJ1-1; 9 bases match TRBD1. After removal of 8 bases from V and 7 bases from J, the junction contained 9 bases not matched to a gene. The length of the CDR3 is 13 residues. CDR1 is SGHRS and CDR2 is YFSETQ in the germline V gene. The CDR3 bases are TGCGCCAGTACTTTGGGACAGGGTAATGAAGCTTTCTTT. Protein sequence: CASTLGQGNEAFF.